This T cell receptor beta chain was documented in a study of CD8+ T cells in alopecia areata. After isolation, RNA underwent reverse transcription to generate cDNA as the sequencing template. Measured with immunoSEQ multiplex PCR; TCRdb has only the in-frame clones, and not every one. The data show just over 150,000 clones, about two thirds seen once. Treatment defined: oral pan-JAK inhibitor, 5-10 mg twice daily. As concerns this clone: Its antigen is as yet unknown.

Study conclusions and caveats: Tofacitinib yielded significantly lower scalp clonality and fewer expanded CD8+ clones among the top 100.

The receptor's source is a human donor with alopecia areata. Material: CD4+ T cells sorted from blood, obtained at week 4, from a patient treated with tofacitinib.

The CDR3 nucleotides are TGTGCCAGCTCACCACGGGACGAAGCTTTCTTT. The encoded protein is CASSPRDEAFF. The gene calls are TRBV18 and TRBJ1-1; a possible D gene is TRBD1 (5 bases). V gave up 1 base and J gave up 8 bases, with 5 bases separating them. The CDR3 is 11 residues long. Germline CDR1 KGHSH, CDR2 LQKENI.